This entry lists 9 T cell receptor beta chains sequenced from one sample in a study of T cells in Graves' hyperthyroidism and ophthalmopathy. Regions amplified from RNA transcripts were the TCR beta CDR3 regions. A set of HTBI primers served as the primers for a first-round RT-PCR of the TCR CDR3. TCRdb passed the multiplex PCR reads through MiXCR, listing each CDR3 protein once. The table lists around 620,000 distinct CDR3 sequences, around 14% of them singletons. The sample taken for sequencing was blood. The receptors stem from a woman in her late teens or twenties with Graves' ophthalmopathy.

This clonotype has ten or more counts. J is TRBJ2-7 and V is TRBV27; the match to TRBD2 covers 11 bases. The V segment lost 5 bases and the J segment 3 bases; nucleotides outside the gene matches: 3. CDR1 is MNHEY, CDR2 SMNVEV, per germline (reference sequence). The CDR3 sequence is 14 residues long. The DNA of the CDR3 is TGTGCCAGCAGTCGACTAGCGGGAATCTACGAGCAGTACTTC. Protein: CASSRLAGIYEQYF.

There are many counts of this clonotype. The chain links TRBV2 to TRBJ2-7; D perhaps matches TRBD1 (6 bases). Germline assignment: CDR1 SNHLY and CDR2 FYNNEI. Trimming removed 6 bases at V and 1 base at J, with 13 bases between. This CDR3 has 14 residues. This chain's CDR3 is CASRFGTSSYEQYF. The CDR3 DNA follows: TGTGCCAGCAGGTTCGGGACATCTTCCTACGAGCAGTACTTC.

There are a few counts of this clonotype. The chain has TRBV5-5 and TRBJ1-5, with 9 bases identical to TRBD1. V gave up 4 bases and J gave up 6 bases; unmatched junction bases: 11. The CDR3 has 16 residues. Germline V gene lookup returns CDR1 SGHKS and CDR2 YYEKEE (reference sequence). The CDR3 region is CASSGANRGQGQPQHF. CDR3 bases: TGTGCCAGCAGCGGAGCCAACAGGGGGCAGGGTCAGCCCCAGCATTTT.

Ten or more counts support this clonotype. This chain joins TRBV7-6 and TRBJ1-1; a weak D match, TRBD1 (6 bases). V was pared by 1 base and J by 8 bases, with 8 bases between. Germline loops: CDR1 SGHVS, CDR2 FNYEAQ. The CDR3 is made up of 12 amino acids. The CDR3 DNA reads as TGTGCCAGCAGCTTAGGCAGGGGAGAAGCTTTCTTT. This sequence encodes CASSLGRGEAFF.

This clonotype came up many times. V gene TRBV5-1 combines with J gene TRBJ2-1, with 15 positions matching TRBD2. The V segment lost 1 base and the J segment 7 bases; nucleotides outside the gene matches: 9. Germline CDR1 reads SGHRS; CDR2 reads YFSETQ. The CDR3 runs to 18 residues. The DNA for the CDR3 is TGCGCCAGCAGCTTGCGGGGACTAGCGGGAGGTTTGAGGAATGAGCAGTTCTTC. Protein: CASSLRGLAGGLRNEQFF.

The gene calls are TRBV11-2 and TRBJ2-1, with TRBD2 identical over 7 bases. V lost 5 bases to trimming and J lost 5 bases; unmatched junction nucleotides: 15. The CDR3 contains 17 residues. The germline CDR1 and CDR2 sequences are SGHAT and FQNNGV. CDR3 region: CASSQRPSGKGNNEQFF. CDR3 bases: TGTGCCAGCAGCCAACGTCCGAGCGGGAAGGGGAACAATGAGCAGTTCTTC.

This clonotype was picked up a small number of times. The chain carries TRBV12-3 or TRBV12-4 and TRBJ2-2; 9 bases are shared with TRBD2. CDR3 length: 16 residues. Germline trimming cut 3 bases from V and 5 bases from J; bases unmatched to any gene: 7. The CDR3 here is CASSFAGGPGTGELFF. CDR3 DNA sequence: TGTGCCAGCAGTTTCGCGGGAGGGCCAGGGACCGGGGAGCTGTTTTTT.

This sequence joins TRBV29-1 and TRBJ2-5; the match to TRBD2 covers 14 bases. From germline, CDR1 is SQVTM and CDR2 ANQGSEA. The CDR3 contains 11 residues. Unmatched junction bases numbered 4, after V lost 7 bases and J lost 12 bases. CDR3 amino acids: CSAGLAGEEYF. The CDR3 nucleotides are TGCAGCGCGGGACTAGCGGGAGAAGAGTACTTC.

The rearrangement joins TRBV7-3 to TRBJ2-7; TRBD1 matches at 8 bases. The V gene's germline CDR1 is SGHTA and CDR2 FQGTGA. The CDR3 contains 15 residues. After removal of 5 bases from V and 3 bases from J, the junction contained 9 bases not matched to a gene. The CDR3 is CASSLWDRSHYEQYF. The CDR3 DNA sequence: TGTGCCAGCAGCCTATGGGACAGGTCTCACTACGAGCAGTACTTC. Filled out from reference TRBV7-3 and TRBJ2-7, the complete variable domain reads GAGVSQTPSNKVTEKGKYVELRCDPISGHTALYWYRQSLGQGPEFLIYFQGTGAADDSGLPNDRFFAVRPEGSVSTLKIQRTERGDSAVYLCASSLWDRSHYEQYFGPGTRLTVT.